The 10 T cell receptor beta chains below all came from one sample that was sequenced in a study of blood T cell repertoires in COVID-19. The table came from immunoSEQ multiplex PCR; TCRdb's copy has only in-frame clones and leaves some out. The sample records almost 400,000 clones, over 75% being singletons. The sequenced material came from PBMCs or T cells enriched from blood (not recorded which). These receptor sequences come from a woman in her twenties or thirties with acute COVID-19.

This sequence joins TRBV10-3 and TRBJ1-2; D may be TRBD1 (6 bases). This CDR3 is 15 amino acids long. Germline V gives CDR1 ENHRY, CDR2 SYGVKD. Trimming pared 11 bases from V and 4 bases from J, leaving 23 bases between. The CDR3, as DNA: TGTGCCGCACAGGGCACGCCAGGGACTAGCTATGGCTACACCTTC. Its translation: CAAQGTPGTSYGYTF.

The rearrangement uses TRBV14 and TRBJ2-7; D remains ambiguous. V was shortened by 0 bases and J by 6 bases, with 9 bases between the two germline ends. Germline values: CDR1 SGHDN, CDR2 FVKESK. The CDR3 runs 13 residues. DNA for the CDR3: TGTGCCAGCAGCCAAGACTACGGGTCCGAGCAGTACTTC. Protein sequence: CASSQDYGSEQYF.

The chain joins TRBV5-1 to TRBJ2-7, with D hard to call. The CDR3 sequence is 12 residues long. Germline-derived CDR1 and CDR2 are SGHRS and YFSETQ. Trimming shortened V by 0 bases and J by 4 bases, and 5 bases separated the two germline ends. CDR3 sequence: CASSLEPYEQYF. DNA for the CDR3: TGCGCCAGCAGCTTGGAGCCGTACGAGCAGTACTTC.

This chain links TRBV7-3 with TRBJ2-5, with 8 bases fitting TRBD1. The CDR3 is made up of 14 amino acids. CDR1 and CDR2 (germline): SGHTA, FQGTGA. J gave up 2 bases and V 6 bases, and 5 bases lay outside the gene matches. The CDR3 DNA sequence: TGTGCCAGCAGTCAGGACAGGGCGCAAGAGACCCAGTACTTC. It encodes CASSQDRAQETQYF.

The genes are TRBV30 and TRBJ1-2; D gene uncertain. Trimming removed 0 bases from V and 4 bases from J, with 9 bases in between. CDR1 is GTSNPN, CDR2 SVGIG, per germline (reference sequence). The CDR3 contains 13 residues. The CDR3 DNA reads TGTGCCTGGAGTGTATCCGACTTCTATGGCTACACCTTC. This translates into CAWSVSDFYGYTF.

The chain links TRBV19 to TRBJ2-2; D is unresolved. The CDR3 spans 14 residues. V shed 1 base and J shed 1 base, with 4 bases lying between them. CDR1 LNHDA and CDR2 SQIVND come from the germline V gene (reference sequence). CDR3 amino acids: CASSIAQNTGELFF. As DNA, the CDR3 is TGTGCCAGTAGTATAGCCCAGAACACCGGGGAGCTGTTTTTT. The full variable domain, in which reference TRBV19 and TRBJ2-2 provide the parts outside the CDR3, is DGGITQSPKYLFRKEGQNVTLSCEQNLNHDAMYWYRQDPGQGLRLIYYSQIVNDFQKGDIAEGYSVSREKKESFPLTVTSAQKNPTAFYLCASSIAQNTGELFFGEGSRLTVL.

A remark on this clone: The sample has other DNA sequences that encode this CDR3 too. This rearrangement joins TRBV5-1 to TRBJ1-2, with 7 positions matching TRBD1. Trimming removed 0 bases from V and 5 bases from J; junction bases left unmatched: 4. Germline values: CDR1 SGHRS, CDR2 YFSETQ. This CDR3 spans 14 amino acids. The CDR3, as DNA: TGCGCCAGCAGCTTGGGGGACAGAGGTTATGGCTACACCTTC. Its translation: CASSLGDRGYGYTF.

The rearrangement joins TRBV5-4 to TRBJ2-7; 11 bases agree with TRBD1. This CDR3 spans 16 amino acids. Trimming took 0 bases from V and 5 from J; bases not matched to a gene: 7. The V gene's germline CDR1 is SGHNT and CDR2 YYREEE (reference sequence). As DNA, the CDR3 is TGTGCCAGCAGCTTGGGGCGGGACAGGGGGACCCACGAGCAGTACTTC. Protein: CASSLGRDRGTHEQYF. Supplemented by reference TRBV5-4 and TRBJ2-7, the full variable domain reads ETGVTQSPTHLIKTRGQQVTLRCSSQSGHNTVSWYQQALGQGPQFIFQYYREEENGRGNFPPRFSGLQFPNYSSELNVNALELDDSALYLCASSLGRDRGTHEQYFGPGTRLTVT.

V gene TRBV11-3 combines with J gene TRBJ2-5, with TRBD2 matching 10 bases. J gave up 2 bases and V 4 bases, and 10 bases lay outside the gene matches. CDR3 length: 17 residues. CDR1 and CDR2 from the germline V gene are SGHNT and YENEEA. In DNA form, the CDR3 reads TGTGCCAGCAGCTCGACTAGCGGGCTACTCCTTCAAGAGACCCAGTACTTC. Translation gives CASSSTSGLLLQETQYF.

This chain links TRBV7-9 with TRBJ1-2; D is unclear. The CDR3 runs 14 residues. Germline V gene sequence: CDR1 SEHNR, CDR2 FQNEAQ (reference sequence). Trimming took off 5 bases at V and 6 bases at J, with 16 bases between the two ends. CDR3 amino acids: CASSPRREVDGYTF. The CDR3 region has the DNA TGTGCCAGCAGCCCGAGGCGAGAGGTCGATGGCTACACCTTC.